Listed below are T cell receptor beta chains from one sample, sequenced in a study of blood T cell repertoires in COVID-19. Assay used: immunoSEQ multiplex PCR; TCRdb lists only in-frame clones, some missing. In the table there are roughly 250,000 clones, over 65% of which are singletons. The sample consisted of peripheral blood. The receptors stem from a woman older than 75 with acute or convalescent COVID-19. CDR3s include the opening cysteine and the closing phenylalanine or tryptophan. A D gene is named only where the DNA matches it firmly. Not all rows give a size; the values are once, few, many and, for expanded clones, a class.

CDR3aa: CAWSDLRKAGGGNEQFF; CDR3nt: TGTGCCTGGAGTGATCTCAGGAAAGCGGGAGGGGGCAATGAGCAGTTCTTC; v_gene: TRBV30; d_gene: TRBD2; j_gene: TRBJ2-1; abundance: few
CDR3aa: CASSLGGTGFETQYF; CDR3nt: TGTGCCAGCAGCTTGGGGGGGACAGGGTTTGAGACCCAGTACTTC; v_gene: TRBV5-6; d_gene: TRBD1; j_gene: TRBJ2-5; abundance: NA
CDR3aa: CAISESHRDYEQYF; CDR3nt: TGTGCCATCAGTGAGTCGCACAGAGATTACGAGCAGTACTTC; v_gene: TRBV10-3; d_gene: NA; j_gene: TRBJ2-7; abundance: once
CDR3aa: CASRENTDTQYF; CDR3nt: TGTGCCAGCAGAGAGAACACAGATACGCAGTATTTT; v_gene: TRBV6-5; d_gene: NA; j_gene: TRBJ2-3; abundance: NA
CDR3aa: CATSLMYRGQGKLFF; CDR3nt: TGTGCCACCAGCCTTATGTACAGGGGGCAGGGAAAACTGTTTTTT; v_gene: TRBV15; d_gene: TRBD1; j_gene: TRBJ1-4; abundance: NA
CDR3aa: CASSYSSGHHNEQFF; CDR3nt: TGTGCCAGCAGTTACTCCAGCGGGCACCACAATGAGCAGTTCTTC; v_gene: TRBV6-5; d_gene: NA; j_gene: TRBJ2-1; abundance: NA
CDR3aa: CAISELAGNTYEQYF; CDR3nt: TGTGCCATCAGTGAGCTCGCAGGGAATACCTACGAGCAGTACTTC; v_gene: TRBV10-3; d_gene: NA; j_gene: TRBJ2-7; abundance: NA
CDR3aa: CASSPYFTGTSGGELFF; CDR3nt: TGTGCCAGCAGTCCTTACTTCACCGGGACTAGCGGCGGGGAGCTGTTTTTT; v_gene: TRBV27; d_gene: TRBD2; j_gene: TRBJ2-2; abundance: NA
CDR3aa: CASSLDGFGQYF; CDR3nt: TGCGCCAGCAGCTTGGACGGGTTCGGGCAGTACTTC; v_gene: TRBV5-1; d_gene: NA; j_gene: TRBJ2-7; abundance: NA
CDR3aa: CASSQDLRETQYF; CDR3nt: TGTGCCAGCAGCCAAGATCTCAGGGAGACCCAGTACTTC; v_gene: TRBV14; d_gene: NA; j_gene: TRBJ2-5; abundance: NA
CDR3aa: CASSEPGTGLDEAFF; CDR3nt: TGTGCCAGCAGTGAACCGGGGACAGGCTTGGATGAAGCTTTCTTT; v_gene: TRBV6-1; d_gene: TRBD1; j_gene: TRBJ1-1; abundance: NA
CDR3aa: CASSSYNEQFF; CDR3nt: TGTGCCAGCAGTTCTTACAATGAGCAGTTCTTC; v_gene: TRBV5-5; d_gene: NA; j_gene: TRBJ2-1; abundance: NA
CDR3aa: CASSPRGGRRDTEAFF; CDR3nt: TGTGCCAGCAGCCCGAGGGGAGGGCGTAGGGACACTGAAGCTTTCTTT; v_gene: TRBV3-1/TRBV3-2; d_gene: NA; j_gene: TRBJ1-1; abundance: NA
CDR3aa: CASSSSDRGYTEAFF; CDR3nt: TGTGCCAGCAGTTCTTCTGACAGGGGATATACTGAAGCTTTCTTT; v_gene: TRBV6-5; d_gene: TRBD1; j_gene: TRBJ1-1; abundance: once
CDR3aa: CASMGEQGTEAFF; CDR3nt: TGCGCCAGCATGGGAGAACAGGGCACTGAAGCTTTCTTT; v_gene: TRBV5-1; d_gene: NA; j_gene: TRBJ1-1; abundance: few
CDR3aa: CASSQRGSGAAGELFF; CDR3nt: TGTGCCAGCAGCCAAAGGGGATCGGGTGCGGCCGGGGAGCTGTTTTTT; v_gene: TRBV3-1/TRBV3-2; d_gene: NA; j_gene: TRBJ2-2; abundance: NA
CDR3aa: CASSYRGGAKNIQYF; CDR3nt: TGTGCCAGCAGTTACAGGGGGGGGGCCAAAAACATTCAGTACTTC; v_gene: TRBV6-2/TRBV6-3; d_gene: NA; j_gene: TRBJ2-4; abundance: NA
CDR3aa: CASSPSGRVGEQYF; CDR3nt: TGTGCCAGCAGTCCTAGCGGGAGGGTCGGCGAGCAGTACTTC; v_gene: TRBV6-6; d_gene: TRBD2; j_gene: TRBJ2-7; abundance: once
CDR3aa: CASSQAGVGELFF; CDR3nt: TGTGCCAGCAGCCAAGCCGGGGTTGGGGAGCTGTTTTTT; v_gene: TRBV3-1/TRBV3-2; d_gene: NA; j_gene: TRBJ2-2; abundance: many
CDR3aa: CASSGEGLGIQETQYF; CDR3nt: TGTGCCAGCAGCGGTGAGGGACTGGGGATACAAGAGACCCAGTACTTC; v_gene: TRBV5-4; d_gene: NA; j_gene: TRBJ2-5; abundance: once
CDR3aa: CASSLVIGASGGASETQYF; CDR3nt: TGTGCCAGCAGCTTAGTTATCGGGGCTAGCGGGGGGGCATCAGAGACCCAGTACTTC; v_gene: TRBV7-2; d_gene: TRBD2; j_gene: TRBJ2-5; abundance: NA
CDR3aa: CASQQGVYGYTF; CDR3nt: TGTGCCAGCCAACAGGGGGTCTATGGCTACACCTTC; v_gene: TRBV25-1; d_gene: TRBD1; j_gene: TRBJ1-2; abundance: few
CDR3aa: CASSPIGQGIYEQYF; CDR3nt: TGTGCCAGCTCACCAATCGGACAGGGGATCTACGAGCAGTACTTC; v_gene: TRBV18; d_gene: TRBD1; j_gene: TRBJ2-7; abundance: NA
CDR3aa: CASSLMWGAGHGYTF; CDR3nt: TGTGCCAGCAGCTTAATGTGGGGCGCTGGGCATGGCTACACCTTC; v_gene: TRBV7-2; d_gene: NA; j_gene: TRBJ1-2; abundance: NA
CDR3aa: CASSQLSGSNQPQHF; CDR3nt: TGTGCCAGCAGCCAGTTGTCAGGAAGTAATCAGCCCCAGCATTTT; v_gene: TRBV3-1/TRBV3-2; d_gene: NA; j_gene: TRBJ1-5; abundance: NA
CDR3aa: CASSQESRNTEAFF; CDR3nt: TGTGCCAGCAGCCAAGAGAGCCGGAACACTGAAGCTTTCTTT; v_gene: TRBV14; d_gene: NA; j_gene: TRBJ1-1; abundance: NA
CDR3aa: CASSPTGPGQVNEKLFF; CDR3nt: TGCGCCAGCAGCCCCACGGGCCCGGGACAGGTTAATGAAAAACTGTTTTTT; v_gene: TRBV5-1; d_gene: TRBD1; j_gene: TRBJ1-4; abundance: NA
CDR3aa: CASSQGLAVDTGELFF; CDR3nt: TGTGCCAGCAGCCAGGGACTAGCTGTGGACACCGGGGAGCTGTTTTTT; v_gene: TRBV3-1/TRBV3-2; d_gene: TRBD2; j_gene: TRBJ2-2; abundance: NA
CDR3aa: CSASGRVNTEAFF; CDR3nt: TGCAGTGCTAGTGGGCGGGTGAACACTGAAGCTTTCTTT; v_gene: TRBV20-1; d_gene: NA; j_gene: TRBJ1-1; abundance: NA
CDR3aa: CASSATGRGEQYF; CDR3nt: TGTGCCAGCTCGGCGACAGGAAGGGGGGAGCAGTACTTC; v_gene: TRBV12-3/TRBV12-4; d_gene: NA; j_gene: TRBJ2-7; abundance: NA
CDR3aa: CASSVAGANSYNEQFF; CDR3nt: TGCGCCAGCAGCGTAGCGGGGGCCAACTCCTACAATGAGCAGTTCTTC; v_gene: TRBV5-1; d_gene: TRBD2; j_gene: TRBJ2-1; abundance: few
CDR3aa: CASSTAGLVGETQYF; CDR3nt: TGTGCCAGCAGCACAGCCGGACTAGTCGGGGAGACCCAGTACTTC; v_gene: TRBV7-9; d_gene: TRBD2; j_gene: TRBJ2-5; abundance: NA
CDR3aa: CASSPGGTGGYGYTF; CDR3nt: TGTGCCAGTAGTCCAGGGGGGACAGGAGGCTATGGCTACACCTTC; v_gene: TRBV19; d_gene: TRBD1; j_gene: TRBJ1-2; abundance: NA
CDR3aa: CASSPVLGGDSYEQYF; CDR3nt: TGTGCCAGCAGCCCAGTCTTAGGGGGGGATTCTTACGAGCAGTACTTC; v_gene: TRBV7-9; d_gene: NA; j_gene: TRBJ2-7; abundance: NA
CDR3aa: CATSDRDRKNIQYF; CDR3nt: TGTGCCACCAGTGATAGGGACAGAAAAAACATTCAGTACTTC; v_gene: TRBV24-1; d_gene: TRBD1; j_gene: TRBJ2-4; abundance: NA